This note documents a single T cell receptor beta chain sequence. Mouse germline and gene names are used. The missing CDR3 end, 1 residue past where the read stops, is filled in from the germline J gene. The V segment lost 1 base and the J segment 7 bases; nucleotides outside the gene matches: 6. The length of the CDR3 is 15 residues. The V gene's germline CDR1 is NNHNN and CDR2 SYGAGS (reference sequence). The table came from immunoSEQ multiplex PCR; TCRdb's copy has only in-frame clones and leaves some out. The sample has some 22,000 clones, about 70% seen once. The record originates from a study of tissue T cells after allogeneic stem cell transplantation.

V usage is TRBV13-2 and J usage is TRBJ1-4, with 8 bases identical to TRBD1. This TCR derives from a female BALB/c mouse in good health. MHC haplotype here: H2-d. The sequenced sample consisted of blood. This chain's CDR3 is CASGDPGQGTERLFF. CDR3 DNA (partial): TGTGCCAGCGGTGATCCCGGACAGGGAACCGAAAGATTATTT.